These 12 T cell receptor beta chains came from one sample sequenced in a study of human T cells and chemical hapten exposure. TCRdb re-called the RACE reads with MiXCR, one entry per CDR3 protein. Among fewer than 200,000 distinct CDR3 sequences listed, 30% were seen once. The time point denotes: pre-sensitization, week 0. Treatment denoted: therapeutic diphenylcyclopropenone sensitization with weekly scalp DPC. The sample in question was whole blood, obtained in connection with sensitization to the hapten diphenylcyclopropenone (DPC). The receptors originated from a woman in her 30s with alopecia areata. Some clones in this sample may be carry-over from other donors' samples.

This rearrangement joins TRBV10-3 to TRBJ2-1; 9 nucleotides agree with TRBD2. From germline, CDR1 is ENHRY and CDR2 SYGVKD. Trimming cost V 5 bases and J 3 bases; bases outside gene matches: 14. The length of the CDR3 is 18 residues. Here the CDR3 reads CAISPNLGLAGNYNEQFF. CDR3 nucleotide sequence: TGTGCCATCAGTCCAAACTTGGGGCTAGCGGGGAACTACAATGAGCAGTTCTTC.

The CDR3 protein is CASSSRGSADTQYF. The CDR3 DNA reads TGTGCCAGCAGTTCTCGGGGAAGCGCAGATACGCAGTATTTT. The chain couples TRBV28 to TRBJ2-3, with D tentatively TRBD2 (5 bases). CDR3 length: 14 residues. The germline V gene encodes CDR1 MDHEN and CDR2 SYDVKM. V lost 4 bases and J 4 bases, leaving 12 bases between the germline ends.

This chain joins TRBV7-2 and TRBJ2-5; D is unclear. This CDR3 region has 13 residues. V was pared by 1 base and J by 5 bases, with 8 bases between. Germline V gene sequence: CDR1 SGHTA, CDR2 FQGNSA. CDR3 sequence: CASSLGPGETQYF. The CDR3 nucleotides are TGTGCCAGCAGCTTAGGCCCGGGTGAGACCCAGTACTTC.

There are a few counts of this clonotype. The rearrangement joins TRBV30 to TRBJ2-7; the D gene is possibly TRBD2 (6 bases). The germline gives CDR1 GTSNPN, CDR2 SVGIG (reference sequence). V lost 2 bases to trimming and J lost 6 bases, with 14 bases between them. The CDR3 has 13 residues. CDR3 residues: CAWSIGDFGEQYF. Written as DNA, the CDR3 is TGTGCCTGGAGTATCGGGGACTTTGGCGAGCAGTACTTC. The variable domain in full, with the rest retrieved from reference TRBV30 and TRBJ2-7, is SQTIHQWPATLVQPVGSPLSLECTVEGTSNPNLYWYRQAAGRGLQLLFYSVGIGQISSEVPQNLSASRPQDRQFILSSKKLLLSDSGFYLCAWSIGDFGEQYFGPGTRLTVT.

This sequence joins TRBV7-2 and TRBJ2-1; 7 bases match TRBD2. CDR3 length: 15 amino acids. Trimming at V came to 6 bases and at J to 1 base, leaving 6 bases not matched to a gene. Germline assignment: CDR1 SGHTA and CDR2 FQGNSA. CDR3 loop: CASSSSGDSYNEQFF. CDR3 bases: TGTGCCAGCAGTTCAAGCGGGGATTCCTACAATGAGCAGTTCTTC.

The sample holds a few counts of this clonotype. This chain uses TRBV4-3 with TRBJ2-3; D remains unclear. V was shortened by 1 base and J by 6 bases, with 8 bases between the two germline ends. Looked up from germline, CDR1 is LGHNA and CDR2 is YSLEER. CDR3 length equals 13 residues. The DNA of the CDR3 is TGCGCCAGCAGCCAAGGGTTGCGTGATACGCAGTATTTT. Translating it yields CASSQGLRDTQYF.

The table lists this clonotype with a few counts. This rearrangement joins TRBV15 to TRBJ1-1; D gene unclear. The V end was cut by 2 bases, the J end by 2 bases, with 9 bases between. CDR1 and CDR2 (germline): LNHNV, YYDKDF (reference sequence). The length of the CDR3 is 14 residues. CDR3 bases: TGTGCCACCAGCAGACCGGCCTCCAACACTGAAGCTTTCTTT. This sequence encodes CATSRPASNTEAFF.

The chain combines TRBV6-2 or TRBV6-3 with TRBJ2-7, with D unclear. Germline-derived CDR1 and CDR2 are MNHEY and SVGEGT. This CDR3 is built from 14 residues. The germline V and J ends were trimmed by 2 bases and 2 bases, with 10 bases remaining between them. CDR3 DNA: TGTGCCAGCAGTTACGGCAGTTTCCCCTACGAGCAGTACTTC. Translated, it gives CASSYGSFPYEQYF.

This clonotype was observed once. The chain joins TRBV2 to TRBJ2-4; 10 bases are a match to TRBD2. The germline CDR1 and CDR2 sequences are SNHLY and FYNNEI. The CDR3 covers 15 residues. Trimming cost V 7 bases and J 6 bases; bases outside gene matches: 9. CDR3 loop: CASNAAGGPGNIQYF. The CDR3, as DNA: TGTGCCAGCAATGCAGCGGGAGGGCCTGGAAACATTCAGTACTTC. Combining the CDR3 with reference TRBV2 and TRBJ2-4 gives the whole variable domain EPEVTQTPSHQVTQMGQEVILRCVPISNHLYFYWYRQILGQKVEFLVSFYNNEISEKSEIFDDQFSVERPDGSNFTLKIRSTKLEDSAMYFCASNAAGGPGNIQYFGAGTRLSVL.

This clonotype has only a few counts. The V call is TRBV9, the J call TRBJ2-1; maybe TRBD1 (6 bases). This CDR3 spans 14 amino acids. Trimming shortened V by 3 bases and J by 0 bases, and 7 bases separated the two germline ends. Germline CDR1 SGDLS, CDR2 YYNGEE. The DNA for the CDR3 is TGTGCCAGCAGCGCGGACAGCTCCTACAATGAGCAGTTCTTC. Translated, it gives CASSADSSYNEQFF.

The chain couples TRBV25-1 to TRBJ2-7; D possibly matches TRBD1 or TRBD2 (6 bases each). CDR1 and CDR2 from the germline V gene are MGHDK and SYGVNS. Trimming removed 4 bases at V and 0 bases at J, with 10 bases between. The CDR3 spans 14 residues. The CDR3 sequence: CASSAGASSYEQYF. In nucleotides, the CDR3 is TGTGCCAGCAGTGCGGGGGCTAGCTCCTACGAGCAGTACTTC.

J is TRBJ1-1 and V is TRBV4-2; D remains ambiguous. Germline assignment: CDR1 LGHNA and CDR2 YNFKEQ. The CDR3 covers 15 residues. Trimming left V 2 bases short and J 1 base short, with 11 bases between. DNA for the CDR3: TGTGCCAGCAGCCAATCGGCGCTAACGAACACTGAAGCTTTCTTT. It is translated as CASSQSALTNTEAFF.